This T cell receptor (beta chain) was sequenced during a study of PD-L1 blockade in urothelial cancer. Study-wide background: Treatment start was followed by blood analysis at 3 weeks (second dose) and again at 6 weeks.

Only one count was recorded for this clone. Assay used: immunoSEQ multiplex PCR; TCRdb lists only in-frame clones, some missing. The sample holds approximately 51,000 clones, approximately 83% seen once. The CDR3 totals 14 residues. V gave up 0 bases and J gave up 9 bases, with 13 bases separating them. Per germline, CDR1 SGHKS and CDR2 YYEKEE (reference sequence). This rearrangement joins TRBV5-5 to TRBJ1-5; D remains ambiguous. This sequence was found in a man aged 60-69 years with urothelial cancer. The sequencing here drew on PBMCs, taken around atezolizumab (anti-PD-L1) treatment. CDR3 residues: CASSLGGGLWPQHF. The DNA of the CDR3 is TGTGCCAGCAGCTTGGGGGGAGGTTTGTGGCCCCAGCATTTT.